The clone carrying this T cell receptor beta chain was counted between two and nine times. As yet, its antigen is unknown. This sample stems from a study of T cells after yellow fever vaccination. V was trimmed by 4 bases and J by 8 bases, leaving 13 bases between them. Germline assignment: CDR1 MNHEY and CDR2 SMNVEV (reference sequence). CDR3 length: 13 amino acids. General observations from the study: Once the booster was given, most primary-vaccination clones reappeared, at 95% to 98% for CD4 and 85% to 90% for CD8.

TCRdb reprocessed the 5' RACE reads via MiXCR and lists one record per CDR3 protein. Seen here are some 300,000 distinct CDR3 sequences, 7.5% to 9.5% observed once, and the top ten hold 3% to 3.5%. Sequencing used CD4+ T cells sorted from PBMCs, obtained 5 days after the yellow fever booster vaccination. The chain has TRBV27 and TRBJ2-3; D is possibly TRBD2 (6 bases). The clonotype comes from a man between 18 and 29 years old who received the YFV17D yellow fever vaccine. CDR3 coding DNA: TGTGCCAGCAGTTCCCCTGTGGGGGGTACGCAGTATTTT. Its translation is CASSSPVGGTQYF.